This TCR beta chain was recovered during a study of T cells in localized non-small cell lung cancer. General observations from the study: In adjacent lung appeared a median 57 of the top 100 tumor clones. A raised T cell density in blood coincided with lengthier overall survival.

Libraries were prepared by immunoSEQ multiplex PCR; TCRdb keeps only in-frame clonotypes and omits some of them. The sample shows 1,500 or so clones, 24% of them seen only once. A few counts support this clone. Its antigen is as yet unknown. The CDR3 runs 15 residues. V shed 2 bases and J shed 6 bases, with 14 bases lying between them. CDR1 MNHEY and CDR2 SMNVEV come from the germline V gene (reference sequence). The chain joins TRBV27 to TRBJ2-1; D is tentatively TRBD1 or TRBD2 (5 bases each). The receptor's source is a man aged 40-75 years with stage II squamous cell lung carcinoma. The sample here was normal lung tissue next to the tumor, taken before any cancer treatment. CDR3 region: CASSLRGAAPNEQFF. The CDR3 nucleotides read TGTGCCAGCAGTTTAAGAGGGGCCGCCCCCAATGAGCAGTTCTTC.